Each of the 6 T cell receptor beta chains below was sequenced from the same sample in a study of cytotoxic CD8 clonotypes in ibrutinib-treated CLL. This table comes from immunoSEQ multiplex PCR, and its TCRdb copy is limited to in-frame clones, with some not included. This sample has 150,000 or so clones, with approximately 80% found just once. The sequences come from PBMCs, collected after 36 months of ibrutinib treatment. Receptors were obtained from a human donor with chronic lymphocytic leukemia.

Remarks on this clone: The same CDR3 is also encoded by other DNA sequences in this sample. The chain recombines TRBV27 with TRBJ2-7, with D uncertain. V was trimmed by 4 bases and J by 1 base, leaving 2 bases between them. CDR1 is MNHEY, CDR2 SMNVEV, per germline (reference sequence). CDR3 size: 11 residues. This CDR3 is CASSSSYEQYF. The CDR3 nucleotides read TGTGCCAGCAGTTCTTCCTACGAGCAGTACTTC.

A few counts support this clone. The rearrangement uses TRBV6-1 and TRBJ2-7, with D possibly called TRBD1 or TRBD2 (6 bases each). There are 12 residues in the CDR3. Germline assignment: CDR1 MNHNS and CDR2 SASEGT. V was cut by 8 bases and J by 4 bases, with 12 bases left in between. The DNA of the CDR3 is TGTGCCAGCGGGGGGCAGGGGTACGAGCAGTACTTC. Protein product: CASGGQGYEQYF.

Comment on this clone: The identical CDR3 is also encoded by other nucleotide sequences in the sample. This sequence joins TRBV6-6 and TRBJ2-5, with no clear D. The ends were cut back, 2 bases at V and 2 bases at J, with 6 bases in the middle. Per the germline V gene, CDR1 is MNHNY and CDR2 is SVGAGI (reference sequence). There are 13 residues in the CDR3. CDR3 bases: TGTGCCAGCAGTTACAGAGAACAAGAGACCCAGTACTTC. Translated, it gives CASSYREQETQYF.

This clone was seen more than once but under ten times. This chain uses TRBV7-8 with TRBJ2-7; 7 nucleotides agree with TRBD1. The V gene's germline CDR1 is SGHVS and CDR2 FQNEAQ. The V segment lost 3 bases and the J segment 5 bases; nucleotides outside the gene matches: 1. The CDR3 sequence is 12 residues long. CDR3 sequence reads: CASSFDRDEQYF. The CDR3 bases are TGTGCCAGCAGCTTCGACAGGGACGAGCAGTACTTC. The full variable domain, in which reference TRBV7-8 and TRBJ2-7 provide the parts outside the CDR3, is GAGVSQSPRYKVAKRGQDVALRCDPISGHVSLFWYQQALGQGPEFLTYFQNEAQLDKSGLPSDRFFAERPEGSVSTLKIQRTQQEDSAVYLCASSFDRDEQYFGPGTRLTVT.

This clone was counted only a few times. CDR3 bases: TGTGCCAGTAGTATAGATTACGGTGATACGCAGTATTTT. This translates into CASSIDYGDTQYF. V gene TRBV19 combines with J gene TRBJ2-3; no firm D call. Germline lookup yields CDR1 LNHDA and CDR2 SQIVND (reference sequence). Trimming pared 0 bases from V and 6 bases from J, leaving 7 bases between. This CDR3 comprises 13 residues.

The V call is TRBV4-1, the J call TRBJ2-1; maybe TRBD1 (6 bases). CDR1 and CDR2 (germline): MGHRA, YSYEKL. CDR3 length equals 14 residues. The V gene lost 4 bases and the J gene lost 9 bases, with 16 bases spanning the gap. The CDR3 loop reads CASSRPGTKGEQFF. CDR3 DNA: TGCGCCAGCAGCCGCCCCGGGACAAAGGGTGAGCAGTTCTTC.